The rows below give T cell receptor beta chains drawn from one sample of a study of cytomegalovirus exposure and HLA in healthy donors. Method: immunoSEQ multiplex PCR; TCRdb's copy keeps in-frame clones and lacks some. In the table there are 150,000 to 200,000 clones, 78% of which are singletons. The sample taken for sequencing was PBMCs. These receptors originate from a woman in her thirties in good health and CMV-seropositive. The CDR3 runs from the conserved cysteine through the conserved F or W. The D gene is left open where the match is weak. Part of the rows lack a size; the others show once, few, many or a class for expanded clones.

V: TRBV19
size: -
D: TRBD1
J: TRBJ1-5
DNA: TGTGCCAGTAGTAGAGGACAGGGAAATCAGCCCCAGCATTTT
CDR3: CASSRGQGNQPQHF

V: TRBV20-1
size: -
D: -
J: TRBJ2-7
DNA: TGCAGTGCTAGACTAGTGAGGGAGCAGTACTTC
CDR3: CSARLVREQYF

V: TRBV7-2
size: -
D: -
J: TRBJ1-3
DNA: TGTGCCAGCAGCCACATTCCCTCTGGAAACACCATATATTTT
CDR3: CASSHIPSGNTIYF

V: TRBV4-1
size: few
D: TRBD1
J: TRBJ1-2
DNA: TGCGCCAGCAGCCAGGAGGACAGGGGCTATGGCTACACCTTC
CDR3: CASSQEDRGYGYTF

V: TRBV9
size: -
D: -
J: TRBJ1-1
DNA: TGTGCCAGCAGCGTTGGGGCACGCAGTGAAGCTTTCTTT
CDR3: CASSVGARSEAFF

V: TRBV13
size: -
D: -
J: TRBJ2-7
DNA: TGTGCCAGCAGCTTAGGGGACAAAGGCTACGAGCAGTACTTC
CDR3: CASSLGDKGYEQYF

V: TRBV11-2
size: once
D: -
J: TRBJ1-2
DNA: TGTGCCAGCAGCTTAGGGGGCCCGGGACTTCACTATGGCTACACCTTC
CDR3: CASSLGGPGLHYGYTF

V: TRBV2
size: once
D: -
J: TRBJ2-7
DNA: TGTGCCAGCAGTGCACGGCAGGGGCCCTACGAGCAGTACTTC
CDR3: CASSARQGPYEQYF

V: TRBV6-5
size: -
D: -
J: TRBJ1-1
DNA: TGTGCCAGCAGTTACAGGTCGGGGATGAACACTGAAGCTTTCTTT
CDR3: CASSYRSGMNTEAFF

V: TRBV2
size: once
D: TRBD2
J: TRBJ2-5
DNA: TGTGCCAGCATCGCGGGGGGGCCTCAAGAGACCCAGTACTTC
CDR3: CASIAGGPQETQYF

V: TRBV4-1
size: -
D: -
J: TRBJ1-2
DNA: TGCGCCAGCAGCCAGATGCTACAGGTGGACTATGGCTACACCTTC
CDR3: CASSQMLQVDYGYTF

V: TRBV5-1
size: once
D: -
J: TRBJ2-5
DNA: TGCGCCAGCAGCTTGGCGGTGGGGGGGACCCAGTACTTC
CDR3: CASSLAVGGTQYF

V: TRBV18
size: -
D: -
J: TRBJ2-5
DNA: TGTGCCAGCTCACTAAAAGAGACCCAGTACTTC
CDR3: CASSLKETQYF

V: TRBV7-9
size: -
D: TRBD1
J: TRBJ1-2
DNA: TGTGCCAGCAGCCCCCAGGGGGCGTGGGACACCTTC
CDR3: CASSPQGAWDTF

V: TRBV5-1
size: -
D: -
J: TRBJ1-2
DNA: TGCGCCAGCAGCTCGGACAGCCCCTATGGCTACACCTTC
CDR3: CASSSDSPYGYTF

V: TRBV4-2
size: -
D: -
J: TRBJ1-4
DNA: TGTGCCAGCAGCCGCATGTCAGTGGAGAATGAAAAACTGTTTTTT
CDR3: CASSRMSVENEKLFF

V: TRBV28
size: -
D: -
J: TRBJ1-1
DNA: TGTGCCAGCACCACCTATCGGGTTGAGGCCGCGGTGCATCATGAAGCTTTCTTT
CDR3: CASTTYRVEAAVHHEAFF

V: TRBV18
size: -
D: TRBD1
J: TRBJ1-2
DNA: TGTGCCAGCTCACCCATGGACAGGGCGGTGGGCGGCTACACCTTC
CDR3: CASSPMDRAVGGYTF

V: TRBV9
size: -
D: TRBD2
J: TRBJ2-4
DNA: TGTGCCAGCAGCGTAGAGGGAGGGGAGGGTTCCAAAAACATTCAGTACTTC
CDR3: CASSVEGGEGSKNIQYF

V: TRBV28
size: -
D: -
J: TRBJ1-2
DNA: TGTGCCTTCGGAGAAGGGGGTAAAAACTATGGCTACACCTTC
CDR3: CAFGEGGKNYGYTF

V: TRBV6-6
size: -
D: -
J: TRBJ1-5
DNA: TGTGCCAGCAGTTACGGGACAAGCAATCAGCCCCAGCATTTT
CDR3: CASSYGTSNQPQHF

V: TRBV15
size: once
D: TRBD1
J: TRBJ2-1
DNA: TGTGCCACCAGCAGCGGACAGGGGGCTTACAATGAGCAGTTCTTC
CDR3: CATSSGQGAYNEQFF